One sample yielded the 8 T cell receptor beta chains listed below, sequenced in a study of shared clonotypes between healthy human individuals. The table came from immunoSEQ multiplex PCR; TCRdb's copy has only in-frame clones and leaves some out. The sample contains about 1,500,000 clones, 96% of which appear only once. The specimen sequenced was naive CD4+ T cells sorted from blood. Subset in this sample: CD45RA+ positively selected. The source of these receptors is a man aged 30-40 years in good health.

The V and J genes are TRBV18 and TRBJ2-7, with 7 nucleotides matching TRBD1. Germline loops: CDR1 KGHSH, CDR2 LQKENI. V lost 4 bases and J lost 3; bases outside the gene matches: 6. The CDR3 covers 14 residues. The chain's CDR3 is CASSRPGTDYEQYF. For the CDR3, the DNA is TGTGCCAGCTCACGTCCCGGGACAGACTACGAGCAGTACTTC.

Turning to this clone: This CDR3 is also generated by other DNA sequences in the sample. The chain has TRBV28 and TRBJ2-1; 7 nucleotides line up with TRBD2. From germline, CDR1 is MDHEN and CDR2 SYDVKM. The CDR3 contains 14 residues. J gave up 4 bases and V 4 bases, and 4 bases lay outside the gene matches. CDR3 sequence reads: CASSSSGVYNEQFF. CDR3 nucleotides: TGTGCCAGCAGTTCCAGCGGGGTTTACAATGAGCAGTTCTTC. Looking up the rest from reference TRBV28 and TRBJ2-1 gives the full variable domain: DVKVTQSSRYLVKRTGEKVFLECVQDMDHENMFWYRQDPGLGLRLIYFSYDVKMKEKGDIPEGYSVSREKKERFSLILESASTNQTSMYLCASSSSGVYNEQFFGPGTRLTVL.

The V call is TRBV5-4, the J call TRBJ1-4, with 7 bases lining up with TRBD1. Germline CDR1 reads SGHNT; CDR2 reads YYREEE (reference sequence). The V and J ends lost 4 bases and 5 bases, in that order; junction bases with no gene match: 5. This CDR3 is built from 14 residues. DNA of the CDR3: TGTGCCAGCAGCACGGACAGGAGAAATGAAAAACTGTTTTTT. The encoded protein is CASSTDRRNEKLFF.

This clone has a single count. The V call is TRBV28, the J call TRBJ2-1, with D possibly matching TRBD1 (7 bases). Germline V gene sequence: CDR1 MDHEN, CDR2 SYDVKM. The CDR3 is 14 amino acids. V was trimmed by 6 bases and J by 4 bases, leaving 13 bases between them. CDR3 sequence: CASRAGQLYNEQFF. In nucleotides, the CDR3 is TGTGCCAGCAGGGCGGGACAGTTGTACAATGAGCAGTTCTTC.

This clone appeared once. The V call is TRBV18, the J call TRBJ1-1, with a tentative D call TRBD1 (6 bases). CDR3 size: 16 residues. Trimming shortened V by 6 bases and J by 1 base, and 18 bases separated the two germline ends. Germline CDR1 KGHSH, CDR2 LQKENI. CDR3 loop: CASSPLGQPTNTEAFF. The CDR3 DNA is TGTGCCAGCTCCCCCCTAGGACAGCCCACGAACACTGAAGCTTTCTTT.

The chain is built from TRBV5-1 and TRBJ2-5; D gene unclear. The CDR3 has 12 amino acids. The V gene's germline CDR1 is SGHRS and CDR2 YFSETQ. The germline V and J ends were trimmed by 2 bases and 5 bases, with 7 bases remaining between them. The CDR3 sequence: CASSFKGETQYF. Here the CDR3 DNA reads TGCGCCAGCAGCTTTAAGGGTGAGACCCAGTACTTC.

The rearrangement uses TRBV2 and TRBJ1-1; maybe TRBD1 (6 bases). Germline V gene lookup returns CDR1 SNHLY and CDR2 FYNNEI. This CDR3 spans 12 amino acids. The ends were cut back, 11 bases at V and 2 bases at J, with 12 bases in the middle. The CDR3 is CAAGDTNTEAFF. The CDR3 DNA is TGTGCCGCGGGGGACACAAACACTGAAGCTTTCTTT.

The V call is TRBV18, the J call TRBJ1-1; D might be TRBD1 (5 bases). This CDR3 contains 14 residues. V gave up 5 bases and J gave up 10 bases, with 20 bases separating them. CDR1 and CDR2 (germline): KGHSH, LQKENI. CDR3 DNA: TGTGCCAGCTCATGGGACTCTAACAACTCGGGAGCTTTCTTT. Translation: CASSWDSNNSGAFF.